This paragraph covers one TCR beta chain sequence. Its antigen is not known. Vbeta (60) and Jbeta (13) primers were used in the PCR. TCRdb keeps only in-frame clones here, not all; method: immunoSEQ multiplex PCR. The data show 120,000 or so clones, more than 65% seen once. The record originates from a study of cytomegalovirus exposure and HLA in healthy donors. Points from the study as a whole: Prior analysis indicated that the majority of TCR beta V segments exhibited productivity approximately 90% or approximately 30% of the time. Among TCR beta chains, those listed as cytomegalovirus-associated numbered over 150. Most CMV-associated TCR beta chains were later found to appear HLA-restricted.

These donors counted as nominally healthy when sampled, but unrecorded immune exposures were likely. CDR1 LNHNV and CDR2 YYDKDF come from the germline V gene (reference sequence). The V end lost 0 bases, the J end lost 7 bases, and 9 bases lay between the germline ends. This CDR3 contains 14 residues. J is TRBJ1-4 and V is TRBV15; D perhaps matches TRBD1 (5 bases). The receptor was derived from a man in his thirties or forties in good health and CMV-seropositive. The specimen sequenced was PBMCs. The CDR3 loop reads CATSRDRGSEKLFF. CDR3 nucleotides: TGTGCCACCAGCAGAGATCGGGGGTCTGAAAAACTGTTTTTT.